These 6 T cell receptor beta chains share one sample of origin, sequenced in a study of shared clonotypes between healthy human individuals. Assay: immunoSEQ multiplex PCR; the TCRdb copy retains only in-frame clones and omits some. The sample contains about 2.4 million clones, 80% to 95% of which appear only once. The sample comprised naive CD4+ T cells from PBMCs. Subset specified: CD45RA+ positively selected. The receptor source for this set is a man between 18 and 35 years old in good health. Some clones in this sample may be carry-over from other donors' samples.

Regarding this clone: Within the sample, other DNA sequences also encode this same CDR3. The rearrangement joins TRBV5-4 to TRBJ2-2; the D gene is possibly TRBD2 (5 bases). The V gene lost 0 bases and the J gene lost 4 bases, with 7 bases spanning the gap. The CDR3 is 14 residues long. CDR1 is SGHNT and CDR2 is YYREEE in the germline V gene (reference sequence). The CDR3 reads CASSLAGGTGELFF. The CDR3 nucleotides read TGTGCCAGCAGCTTGGCAGGAGGCACCGGGGAGCTGTTTTTT.

The chain uses TRBV10-3 and TRBJ2-3, with D possibly TRBD2 on 6 matching bases. This CDR3 comprises 17 residues. Trimming stripped 3 bases from V and 1 base from J, with 17 bases between. Germline V gives CDR1 ENHRY, CDR2 SYGVKD. For the CDR3, the DNA is TGTGCCATCAGTGAAAGAGGGAGGTCGCGGGGCACAGATACGCAGTATTTT. As protein: CAISERGRSRGTDTQYF.

The chain has TRBV4-1 and TRBJ1-3; TRBD1 might be the D (5 bases). This CDR3 spans 16 amino acids. V lost 0 bases and J 0 bases, leaving 9 bases between the germline ends. Germline-derived CDR1 and CDR2 are MGHRA and YSYEKL. As DNA, the CDR3 is TGCGCCAGCAGCCAAGAGGCGACAGTCTCTGGAAACACCATATATTTT. It codes for CASSQEATVSGNTIYF.

The V call is TRBV5-4, the J call TRBJ2-1; D perhaps matches TRBD2 (5 bases). The CDR3 is 16 amino acids. Trimming cost V 0 bases and J 7 bases, with 17 bases left between them. Germline values: CDR1 SGHNT, CDR2 YYREEE (reference sequence). DNA for the CDR3: TGTGCCAGCAGCTTGGCGCTAGCCCCTTCAGGAAATGAGCAGTTCTTC. This translates into CASSLALAPSGNEQFF.

Concerning this clone itself: Other DNA sequences in this sample translate to the same CDR3. This chain connects TRBV29-1 to TRBJ2-4; D could derive from TRBD1 or TRBD2 (5 bases each). The CDR3 length is 13 residues. The germline V and J ends were trimmed by 6 bases and 0 bases, with 9 bases remaining between them. Per germline, CDR1 SQVTM and CDR2 ANQGSEA. In DNA, the CDR3 is TGCAGCGTGGGACCTCTAGCCAAAAACATTCAGTACTTC. Translated: CSVGPLAKNIQYF.

This clone was found once. The chain uses TRBV7-9 and TRBJ2-5; 13 bases are shared with TRBD2. V lost 5 bases, J lost 0 bases, and 12 bases stayed unmatched. CDR1 SEHNR and CDR2 FQNEAQ come from the germline V gene (reference sequence). CDR3 length: 19 amino acids. The CDR3 DNA sequence: TGTGCCAGCAGCCCCGGGACTAGCGGGATCACTTTGTACCAAGAGACCCAGTACTTC. This sequence encodes CASSPGTSGITLYQETQYF.